These T cell receptor beta chains were read from a single sample in a study of T cell responses to AZD1222 COVID-19 vaccine. The data were produced by immunoSEQ multiplex PCR, yet TCRdb's version contains in-frame clones alone and is incomplete. Of roughly 120,000 clones listed, 70% to 90% are singletons. Sequenced material: peripheral blood, taken on day 0 of AZD1222 vaccination. The receptor set was obtained from an adult in good health. The conserved cysteine and the conserved F or W are not part of the CDR3 here. Each record gives: V gene, D gene, J gene, CDR3 protein. D genes are given only for firm matches.

TRBV30	TRBD1	TRBJ1-4	AWGQGANEKLF
TRBV6-5	NA	TRBJ1-5	ASSYSGTGNQPQH
TRBV19	NA	TRBJ1-2	ASSRGRAIANYGYT
TRBV18	NA	TRBJ1-6	ASSPNPGVSEGLH
TRBV10-3	NA	TRBJ2-3	AISTGRITDTQY
TRBV5-4	NA	TRBJ2-2	ASSRPGRAGELF
TRBV7-9	TRBD1	TRBJ1-3	ASSSGTGGNTIY
TRBV24-1	TRBD2	TRBJ2-7	ATSDTRSGSYEQY
TRBV7-8	NA	TRBJ2-7	ASSLGPLPYEQY
TRBV6-5	TRBD2	TRBJ2-3	ASSSLAGTTDTQY
TRBV4-1	NA	TRBJ2-2	ASSQVPNTGELF
TRBV4-1	NA	TRBJ2-6	ASSQSGLGLGANVLT
TRBV6-6	NA	TRBJ1-2	ASSPHTGSTRDYGYT
TRBV5-1	NA	TRBJ1-2	ASSLVPGAGLGYGYT
TRBV5-1	TRBD1	TRBJ1-1	ASSQRQGAWAF
TRBV9	NA	TRBJ2-6	ASSVTGSKLLANVLT
TRBV10-1	TRBD2	TRBJ2-3	ASSLGLAGGTDTQY
TRBV5-3	TRBD1	TRBJ1-2	ARSLDLLSGGRVAYGYT
TRBV19	NA	TRBJ2-5	ASSMQETQY
TRBV7-3	NA	TRBJ2-7	ASSPTTDEQY
TRBV18	TRBD1	TRBJ2-7	ASSPRQGVSYEQY
TRBV7-3	TRBD1	TRBJ1-6	ASSLDRVNSPLH
TRBV7-3	TRBD1	TRBJ1-5	ASSLSGRGSPQH
TRBV7-9	NA	TRBJ2-5	ASSLLSRGRETQY
TRBV6-6	NA	TRBJ1-5	ATSANRDNSNQPQH
TRBV5-1	TRBD2	TRBJ2-2	ASSLPPSGGAGELF
TRBV7-9	NA	TRBJ2-5	ASSLVGALATQY
TRBV4-3	TRBD1	TRBJ1-6	ASSPQTGTGIGSPLH
TRBV7-3	TRBD1	TRBJ2-7	ASSLHGTVYEQY
TRBV5-1	TRBD2	TRBJ2-5	ASHSGRADETQY
TRBV12-3/TRBV12-4	NA	TRBJ1-1	ASSLGGGTEAF
TRBV27	NA	TRBJ1-4	ASSLSYRLGTNEKLF
TRBV2	NA	TRBJ1-1	ASSPDGRRNTEAF
TRBV6-1	NA	TRBJ1-1	ASSEAMARVEAF
TRBV18	TRBD2	TRBJ2-1	ASSPRRTSGRIYNEQF
TRBV5-1	NA	TRBJ2-1	ASSLAGAYNEQF
TRBV21-1	NA	TRBJ1-2	ASSEQGARGYT
TRBV24-1	TRBD1	TRBJ1-2	ATSDRDYRGSNYGYT
TRBV2	TRBD1	TRBJ2-7	ASISRADRGRRDYEQY
TRBV4-1	TRBD1	TRBJ1-2	ASSHVPGTGDYGYT
TRBV5-1	TRBD2	TRBJ2-7	ASSFLTSSYEQY
TRBV5-1	TRBD1	TRBJ2-5	ASRDSLQETQY
TRBV18	TRBD1	TRBJ1-5	ASSPKSGTGANWPQH